The 17 T cell receptor beta chains given below trace back to one sample, sequenced in a study of blood T cell repertoires in COVID-19. Clones were read by immunoSEQ multiplex PCR, and TCRdb kept only the in-frame ones, dropping some. Of 55,000 to 80,000 clones in the sample, about 83% are singletons; the top ten hold roughly 5%. The sequenced sample was peripheral blood. The receptors come from a man between 45 and 60 years old with active COVID-19.

The chain uses TRBV5-1 and TRBJ1-1, with 7 bases fitting TRBD1. This CDR3 comprises 15 residues. V lost 5 bases and J lost 1; bases outside the gene matches: 8. Germline CDR1 is SGHRS and CDR2 is YFSETQ. CDR3 region: CASRRDQGGNTEAFF. The CDR3 DNA is TGCGCCAGCAGGAGGGACCAGGGGGGGAACACTGAAGCTTTCTTT.

The chain links TRBV7-2 to TRBJ2-4, with D perhaps TRBD1 (6 bases). The V gene lost 2 bases and the J gene lost 8 bases, with 13 bases spanning the gap. This CDR3 has 14 residues. Germline values: CDR1 SGHTA, CDR2 FQGNSA. The CDR3 sequence is CASSLRAGEDIQYF. The CDR3 DNA follows: TGTGCCAGCAGCTTAAGGGCAGGGGAAGACATTCAGTACTTC. The full variable domain, completed using reference TRBV7-2 and TRBJ2-4, is GAGVSQSPSNKVTEKGKDVELRCDPISGHTALYWYRQSLGQGLEFLIYFQGNSAPDKSGLPSDRFSAERTGGSVSTLTIQRTQQEDSAVYLCASSLRAGEDIQYFGAGTRLSVL.

CDR3 residues: CASREQGASLPGELFF. The CDR3 bases are TGTGCCAGCAGGGAACAGGGGGCTTCCCTCCCCGGGGAGCTGTTTTTT. This chain links TRBV7-6 with TRBJ2-2; 9 bases are a match to TRBD1. V lost 6 bases and J lost 6; bases outside the gene matches: 11. Germline CDR1 and CDR2: SGHVS and FNYEAQ. There are 16 residues in the CDR3.

V gene TRBV24-1 combines with J gene TRBJ2-3, with 8 bases aligning to TRBD1. J was trimmed by 1 base and V by 9 bases; bases with no gene match: 5. Germline loops: CDR1 KGHDR, CDR2 SFDVKD. The CDR3 has 14 amino acids. CDR3 nucleotide sequence: TGTGCCACCCTCCCGGACAGGGGCACAGATACGCAGTATTTT. Its protein is CATLPDRGTDTQYF.

The genes are TRBV7-8 and TRBJ2-3; TRBD1 matches 9 bases. The germline gives CDR1 SGHVS, CDR2 FQNEAQ. There are 16 residues in the CDR3. The V gene end was trimmed by 1 base and the J gene end by 4 bases; junction bases not matched to a gene: 6. The CDR3 here is CASSLDVGDRADTQYF. The CDR3 DNA is TGTGCCAGCAGCTTAGATGTAGGGGACAGGGCAGATACGCAGTATTTT.

The rearrangement joins TRBV7-2 to TRBJ2-7, with 11 bases that match TRBD2. V dropped 2 bases and J dropped 4; count of bases not matched to a gene: 10. Per germline, CDR1 SGHTA and CDR2 FQGNSA. The CDR3 spans 17 residues. The CDR3 bases are TGTGCCAGCAGCTTACCGTCTAGCGGGAGGAGGGGGTACGAGCAGTACTTC. This gives the protein CASSLPSSGRRGYEQYF.

The chain has TRBV5-8 and TRBJ2-1, with TRBD1 matching 7 bases. The CDR3 is 15 amino acids. Per the germline V gene, CDR1 is SGHTS and CDR2 is YDEGEE. The V gene end was trimmed by 0 bases and the J gene end by 3 bases; junction bases not matched to a gene: 3. The DNA for the CDR3 is TGTGCCAGCAGCTTGGAGGGGGCCGTCTACAATGAGCAGTTCTTC. Translation gives CASSLEGAVYNEQFF.

V and J are TRBV7-9 and TRBJ2-7, with 14 bases lining up with TRBD2. The J segment lost 10 bases and the V segment lost 3 bases, leaving 5 bases of the junction unmatched. There are 14 residues in the CDR3. Looked up from germline, CDR1 is SEHNR and CDR2 is FQNEAQ (reference sequence). In DNA form, the CDR3 reads TGTGCCAGCAGCTTCACCGGGACTAGCGGGAGCCAGTACTTC. This sequence encodes CASSFTGTSGSQYF.

The chain combines TRBV18 with TRBJ2-5; TRBD1 might be the D (5 bases). In germline, CDR1 is KGHSH, CDR2 LQKENI. CDR3 length equals 14 residues. V dropped 4 bases and J dropped 3 bases, with 12 bases sitting between them. The CDR3 region has the DNA TGTGCCAGCTCACGGGCAGGCAGGGAAGAGACCCAGTACTTC. It specifies CASSRAGREETQYF.

J is TRBJ2-7 and V is TRBV3-1 (or the pseudogene TRBV3-2), with a tentative D call TRBD1 (6 bases). Germline V lookup: CDR1 LGHDT, CDR2 YNNKEL (reference sequence). The CDR3 extends over 15 amino acids. Between the trimmed V and J ends, which lost 1 base and 6 bases, there was a span of 16 bases. In nucleotides, the CDR3 is TGTGCCAGCAGCCAAGGCTTTTCAGGGGTTGGCGAGCAGTACTTC. Translated: CASSQGFSGVGEQYF.

The J gene is TRBJ2-7, the V gene TRBV2; the match to TRBD2 covers 10 bases. This CDR3 spans 15 amino acids. CDR1 is SNHLY and CDR2 is FYNNEI in the germline V gene. V trimming: 2 bases; J trimming: 2 bases; junction bases outside the gene matches: 3. In DNA form, the CDR3 reads TGTGCCAGCAGTGAACCAGCGGGGGGGACCTACGAGCAGTACTTC. As protein: CASSEPAGGTYEQYF.

The genes are TRBV7-3 and TRBJ2-3; a weak D match, TRBD1 (5 bases). Trimming took 5 bases from V and 0 from J, leaving 15 bases between them. Germline CDR1 is SGHTA and CDR2 is FQGTGA. The CDR3 has 16 amino acids. Here the CDR3 DNA reads TGTGCCAGCAGCCGCCAAGGGGCACTTAGCACAGATACGCAGTATTTT. Amino acids: CASSRQGALSTDTQYF.

CDR3 residues: CASSSPPPGRAADEQFF. CDR3 nucleotides: TGTGCCAGCAGTTCCCCACCCCCCGGGAGGGCCGCGGATGAGCAGTTCTTC. The chain joins TRBV27 to TRBJ2-1; 8 bases line up with TRBD2. This CDR3 region has 17 residues. Looked up from germline, CDR1 is MNHEY and CDR2 is SMNVEV (reference sequence). V gave up 4 bases and J gave up 8 bases; unmatched junction bases: 16.

The chain recombines TRBV7-2 with TRBJ2-3; no firm D call. This CDR3 has 11 amino acids. The germline V and J ends were trimmed by 4 bases and 9 bases, with 8 bases remaining between them. CDR1 and CDR2 (germline): SGHTA, FQGNSA. Written as DNA, the CDR3 is TGTGCCAGCAGCTCCCTGGAGACGCAGTATTTT. It is translated as CASSSLETQYF. Full variable domain (missing parts from reference TRBV7-2 and TRBJ2-3): GAGVSQSPSNKVTEKGKDVELRCDPISGHTALYWYRQSLGQGLEFLIYFQGNSAPDKSGLPSDRFSAERTGGSVSTLTIQRTQQEDSAVYLCASSSLETQYFGPGTRLTVL.

The V gene is TRBV7-8, the J gene TRBJ2-7; 12 bases are shared with TRBD2. Germline CDR1 and CDR2: SGHVS and FQNEAQ. This CDR3 spans 15 amino acids. The V and J ends lost 4 bases and 2 bases, in that order; junction bases with no gene match: 3. In nucleotides, the CDR3 is TGTGCCAGCAGCTACCGGACTAGCGGGACCTACGAGCAGTACTTC. Encoded protein: CASSYRTSGTYEQYF.

The chain joins TRBV2 to TRBJ2-5; no clear D. Germline lookup yields CDR1 SNHLY and CDR2 FYNNEI. Trimming pared 0 bases from V and 2 bases from J, leaving 4 bases between. This CDR3 spans 13 amino acids. DNA for the CDR3: TGTGCCAGCAGTGAAGCCAGGCAAGAGACCCAGTACTTC. Translation gives CASSEARQETQYF.

This sequence joins TRBV11-1 and TRBJ2-1; 9 bases fit TRBD2. This CDR3 has 16 residues. The V segment lost 4 bases and the J segment 6 bases; nucleotides outside the gene matches: 10. The germline CDR1 and CDR2 sequences are SGHAT and FQDESV (reference sequence). This CDR3 is CASSSGTSPFGNEQFF. The DNA for the CDR3 is TGTGCCAGCAGCTCTGGGACTAGCCCTTTTGGCAATGAGCAGTTCTTC.